These 9 T cell receptor beta chains were sequenced from one sample in a study of quantifying T cell responses using KT2 cells. Study-level background: RNA was reverse transcribed with TCR alpha and beta constant-region primers.

An oligo carrying a UMI was ligated to the cDNA 3' end. An equimolar mix of RC1.1 and RC1.2 primed the beta chain across TRBC1 and TRBC2. MiXCR, applied by TCRdb to the UMI-ligation and nested PCR reads, yields one record per CDR3 protein. The table includes tens of thousands of distinct CDR3 sequences, about a tenth detected once. The material sequenced was PBMCs spiked with cells of the T cell clone KT2. These receptors originate from a human donor.

There are many counts of this clonotype. V is TRBV6-5 and J is TRBJ2-3, with a possible D match to TRBD1 (5 bases). The CDR3 is 16 residues long. Germline CDR1 MNHEY, CDR2 SVGAGI. V was shortened by 6 bases and J by 0 bases, with 16 bases between the two germline ends. CDR3 bases: TGTGCCAGCAGCCCATATGCGACAGCCAGCACAGATACGCAGTATTTT. This sequence encodes CASSPYATASTDTQYF.

Many counts were recorded for this clonotype. The gene calls are TRBV7-2 and TRBJ2-3; D gene unclear. Per germline, CDR1 SGHTA and CDR2 FQGNSA. The CDR3 consists of 13 residues. The germline V and J ends were trimmed by 1 base and 4 bases, with 6 bases remaining between them. Here the CDR3 DNA reads TGTGCCAGCAGCTTAGACCCCCCAGATACGCAGTATTTT. This translates into CASSLDPPDTQYF.

The V call is TRBV15, the J call TRBJ1-5; the match to TRBD1 covers 8 bases. CDR3 size: 16 residues. Germline V CDR1 and CDR2: LNHNV, YYDKDF (reference sequence). V was pared by 5 bases and J by 4 bases, with 10 bases of the junction left unmatched. The CDR3 is CATSLTKTGENQPQHF. CDR3 DNA: TGTGCCACCAGCCTAACTAAGACAGGGGAGAATCAGCCCCAGCATTTT.

The sample holds many counts of this clonotype. This chain joins TRBV6-4 and TRBJ2-3; 9 bases are shared with TRBD2. CDR1 is MRHNA and CDR2 is SNTAGT in the germline V gene. The CDR3 runs to 15 residues. The V and J ends lost 3 bases and 3 bases, in that order; junction bases with no gene match: 4. This CDR3 reads CASSEGLASTDTQYF. Here the CDR3 DNA reads TGTGCCAGCAGTGAAGGACTAGCGTCTACAGATACGCAGTATTTT.

This clonotype was found a few times. The junction differs from germline at one of its ends, possibly a read error. The chain uses TRBV14 and TRBJ2-3; the D gene is possibly TRBD2 (6 bases). The CDR3 spans 13 residues. CDR1 and CDR2 from the germline V gene are SGHDN and FVKESK. In nucleotides, the CDR3 is TGTGCCAGCAGCCCGGGACTTTACCTGGATCCGCATTTT. Its protein product is CASSPGLYLDPHF.

The rearrangement links TRBV11-2 to TRBJ2-5; TRBD2 matches at 10 bases. CDR1 is SGHAT, CDR2 FQNNGV, per germline. Losses at the gene ends were 7 bases for V and 1 base for J; bases not matched to a gene: 6. The CDR3 loop spans 15 amino acids. CDR3 DNA: TGTGCCAGCAAGGCTTGGACTAGCGGCCAAGAGACCCAGTACTTC. Translated, it gives CASKAWTSGQETQYF.

The gene calls are TRBV4-1 and TRBJ2-1; D is perhaps TRBD2 (5 bases). Germline loops: CDR1 MGHRA, CDR2 YSYEKL. The CDR3 has 15 residues. V lost 1 base, J lost 9 bases, and 16 bases lay in between. The DNA of the CDR3 is TGCGCCAGCAGCCAAGTAGAACTAGATAGTGGTGAGCAGTTCTTC. Its translation: CASSQVELDSGEQFF.

This clonotype was seen only a few times. The rearrangement links TRBV14 to TRBJ2-1; no reliable D call. Trimming cost V 2 bases and J 0 bases, with 17 bases left between them. The germline V gene has CDR1 SGHDN and CDR2 FVKESK. The CDR3 consists of 18 residues. The CDR3 here is CASSQHLGPLFSYNEQFF. As DNA, the CDR3 is TGTGCCAGCAGCCAACATCTAGGACCGTTATTCTCCTACAATGAGCAGTTCTTC.

This chain joins TRBV12-3 or TRBV12-4 and TRBJ2-7; perhaps TRBD2 as D (5 bases). Trimming left V 3 bases short and J 6 bases short, with 12 bases between. This CDR3 contains 13 residues. The chain's CDR3 is CASSFRELGEQYF. Written as DNA, the CDR3 is TGTGCCAGCAGTTTTCGGGAATTGGGCGAGCAGTACTTC.